The 15 T cell receptor beta chains reported below all come from one sample, sequenced in a study of CD8 T cells in ankylosing spondylitis. TCRdb re-analysed the 5' RACE reads in MiXCR, keeping a single row per CDR3 protein. The sample includes some 140,000 distinct CDR3 sequences, about 7.3% seen only once; the top ten take around 11%. Sequenced material: blood, either unsorted or a sorted T cell fraction (not recorded which). Receptor source: a female donor with ankylosing spondylitis or in good health (not recorded which).

This clonotype has ten or more counts. The J gene is TRBJ2-7, the V gene TRBV7-9, with 10 bases lining up with TRBD1. The CDR3 sequence is 14 residues long. Losses at the gene ends were 5 bases for V and 4 bases for J; bases not matched to a gene: 5. The germline V gene encodes CDR1 SEHNR and CDR2 FQNEAQ (reference sequence). DNA for the CDR3: TGTGCCAGCAGCCCGGGACAGGGGAGGTACGAGCAGTACTTC. Translated, it gives CASSPGQGRYEQYF.

At least ten counts were recorded for this clonotype. The chain employs TRBV20-1 and TRBJ1-4; D unresolved. Trimming pared 2 bases from V and 8 bases from J, leaving 15 bases between. Germline V CDR1 and CDR2: DFQATT, SNEGSKA (reference sequence). CDR3 length: 14 residues. CDR3 region: CSARLGAQKEKLFF. CDR3 bases: TGCAGTGCTAGATTGGGAGCCCAGAAAGAAAAACTGTTTTTT.

This clonotype was observed at least ten times. The V and J genes are TRBV7-9 and TRBJ1-1, with no clear D. Germline V gives CDR1 SEHNR, CDR2 FQNEAQ (reference sequence). Trimming removed 2 bases from V and 3 bases from J, with 4 bases in between. CDR3 length: 12 residues. The CDR3 loop reads CASSLMYTEAFF. The CDR3 coding sequence is TGTGCCAGCAGCTTAATGTACACTGAAGCTTTCTTT.

Many counts were recorded for this clonotype. The chain carries TRBV9 and TRBJ2-7, with D unresolved. Germline CDR1 SGDLS, CDR2 YYNGEE. The germline V and J ends were trimmed by 3 bases and 1 base, with 8 bases remaining between them. There are 13 residues in the CDR3. The CDR3 sequence is CASSADGSYEQYF. CDR3 nucleotides: TGTGCCAGCAGCGCCGACGGGTCCTACGAGCAGTACTTC.

At least ten counts were recorded for this clonotype. The J gene is TRBJ2-2, the V gene TRBV7-3; no clear D gene. V gave up 1 base and J gave up 7 bases, with 4 bases separating them. The CDR3 has 12 residues. Germline V gene data show CDR1 as SGHTA and CDR2 as FQGTGA. The CDR3: CASSLMNGELFF. The CDR3 coding sequence is TGTGCCAGCAGCTTAATGAACGGGGAGCTGTTTTTT.

The sample holds many counts of this clonotype. Here the CDR3 reads CASSLTGSQPQHF. In nucleotides, the CDR3 is TGTGCCAGCAGCTTGACAGGGAGTCAGCCCCAGCATTTT. The gene calls are TRBV7-9 and TRBJ1-5, with TRBD1 matching 7 bases. Per germline, CDR1 SEHNR and CDR2 FQNEAQ (reference sequence). Unmatched junction bases numbered 2, after V lost 3 bases and J lost 6 bases. This CDR3 has 13 residues.

Many counts were recorded for this clonotype. The V and J genes are TRBV19 and TRBJ2-5; TRBD1 might be the D (5 bases). Trimming shortened V by 3 bases and J by 3 bases, and 11 bases separated the two germline ends. Germline V gene data show CDR1 as LNHDA and CDR2 as SQIVND (reference sequence). CDR3 size: 14 residues. CDR3 region: CASSIGQSEETQYF. Here the CDR3 DNA reads TGTGCCAGTAGTATCGGACAATCCGAAGAGACCCAGTACTTC.

The chain links TRBV7-9 to TRBJ2-2; TRBD2 matches 7 bases. The CDR3 is made up of 14 amino acids. With V trimmed by 7 bases and J by 3 bases, 5 bases remained unmatched. From germline, CDR1 is SEHNR and CDR2 FQNEAQ (reference sequence). The DNA of the CDR3 is TGTGCCAGCACCCTTGCGGGGGACACCGGGGAGCTGTTTTTT. Translated, it gives CASTLAGDTGELFF.

This chain connects TRBV10-2 to TRBJ2-7; 8 nucleotides agree with TRBD1. The junction had 3 bases not matched to a gene; V was cut back by 6 bases and J by 5 bases. The CDR3 consists of 12 residues. Germline V gene lookup returns CDR1 WSHSY and CDR2 SAAADI. The CDR3 bases are TGCGCCAGCAGGGACAGGGTGAACGAGCAGTACTTC. Translating it yields CASRDRVNEQYF.

Many counts were recorded for this clonotype. The V and J genes are TRBV20-1 and TRBJ2-1; TRBD2 matches 11 bases. Germline V gene sequence: CDR1 DFQATT, CDR2 SNEGSKA (reference sequence). V shed 3 bases and J 0 bases; nucleotides not matched to a gene: 4. CDR3 size: 16 residues. The CDR3 DNA reads TGCAGTGCTAGCTTGACTAGCGGGGTCTCCTACAATGAGCAGTTCTTC. Encoded protein: CSASLTSGVSYNEQFF.

The chain is built from TRBV5-1 and TRBJ2-1, with a tentative D call TRBD2 (6 bases). V lost 1 base, J lost 9 bases, and 8 bases lay in between. Per the germline V gene, CDR1 is SGHRS and CDR2 is YFSETQ. This CDR3 region has 12 residues. CDR3 region: CASSLKRVEQFF. The CDR3 region has the DNA TGCGCCAGCAGCTTGAAGCGGGTTGAGCAGTTCTTC. The full variable domain, in which reference TRBV5-1 and TRBJ2-1 provide the parts outside the CDR3, is KAGVTQTPRYLIKTRGQQVTLSCSPISGHRSVSWYQQTPGQGLQFLFEYFSETQRNKGNFPGRFSGRQFSNSRSEMNVSTLELGDSALYLCASSLKRVEQFFGPGTRLTVL.

This clonotype has a count of ten or more. This sequence joins TRBV6-5 and TRBJ1-2; 7 nucleotides match TRBD1. The germline V gene encodes CDR1 MNHEY and CDR2 SVGAGI. J lost 3 bases, V lost 2 bases, and 3 bases had no gene match. This CDR3 is built from 14 residues. The CDR3 DNA follows: TGTGCCAGCAGTTACAGGGGGCGCGACTATGGCTACACCTTC. Protein sequence: CASSYRGRDYGYTF.

This clonotype was detected a few times. The CDR3 DNA is TGCGCCAGCAGCTTGCTCAGGGTGAACACCGGGGAGCTGTTTTTT. Protein: CASSLLRVNTGELFF. The chain couples TRBV5-1 to TRBJ2-2, with D perhaps TRBD1 (5 bases). The CDR3 consists of 15 residues. V was shortened by 1 base and J by 1 base, with 8 bases between the two germline ends. CDR1 and CDR2 from the germline V gene are SGHRS and YFSETQ.

Comments on this clonotype: One end of the junction varies from germline; a read error may be responsible. The gene calls are TRBV3-1 and TRBJ2-3; possible D gene TRBD1, 6 bases. The germline V gene has CDR1 LGHDT and CDR2 YNNKEL (reference sequence). This CDR3 region has 12 residues. The CDR3 DNA follows: TGTGTCAGCAGCCTTCAGGGGGATACGCAGTATTTT. Its protein product is CVSSLQGDTQYF.

This clonotype was seen repeatedly, ten times or more. The chain recombines TRBV20-1 with TRBJ2-2; D is unclear. Per the germline V gene, CDR1 is DFQATT and CDR2 is SNEGSKA (reference sequence). The V end was cut by 3 bases, the J end by 6 bases, with 17 bases between. The CDR3 sequence is 15 residues long. As DNA, the CDR3 is TGCAGTGCTAGCAAATCGGGCCCCCTGGCCGGGGAGCTGTTTTTT. Its protein product is CSASKSGPLAGELFF.